This is a list of T cell receptor beta chains from one sample in a study of cytomegalovirus exposure and HLA in healthy donors. TCRdb's copy holds only in-frame clones and misses some; the assay was immunoSEQ multiplex PCR. This table lists about 46,000 clones. Sequencing was done on a sample of PBMCs. These receptors all stem from a woman in her thirties or forties in good health and CMV-seronegative. The conserved cysteine and the conserved F or W are not part of the CDR3 here.

TRBV28 ASGRGNQPQH
TRBV30 AWSGQIRQENQY
TRBV7-3 ASSLGLGSSPGANVLT
TRBV28 ASSLGLAGNEQF
TRBV20-1 SPVGGETQY
TRBV13 ASSLGFRGNTEAF
TRBV30 AWSLFNRESEKLF
TRBV2 ASSRGGSSYEQY
TRBV5-1 ASGVGQVNEKLF
TRBV7-3 ASSSSGQGAGELF
TRBV20-1 SAYQETQY
TRBV6-5 ASRGGEGTEAF
TRBV4-3 ASSQDDLDSFYGYT
TRBV2 ASSREQPTGELF
TRBV7-9 ASSRQSATTYEQY
TRBV11-2 ASSLGGGGTYEQY
TRBV2 ASSGTSGTDTQY
TRBV6-6 ASTQQPYEQY
TRBV9 ASSVASLTSGVYNEQF
TRBV7-6 ASSTGTGYSNQPQH
TRBV5-4 ASSLGSERNQPQH
TRBV19 ASAPRTAGANVLT
TRBV2 ASSEAAAIL
TRBV6-1 ASTDGTYEQY
TRBV6-5 ASSYNFQGSGNTIY
TRBV6-5 ASSYIRGDTEAF
TRBV27 ASSSGGIPDTIY
TRBV19 ASSRGTEETQY
TRBV5-1 ASSLAGTGLAGTQY
TRBV6-7 ASSFPSDIYQPQH
TRBV6-5 ASSYRTVDEQY
TRBV7-7 ASSLARGSQETQY
TRBV19 ASRSGGTDTQY
TRBV5-4 ASSLAGGSLGDTQY
TRBV4-2 ASSQKRGGQTDKQY
TRBV6-5 ASSYSERGYNEQF
TRBV9 ASSGGHYGYT
TRBV15 ATSRTGSSYEQY
TRBV18 ASSGGQETNRAAF
TRBV7-2 ASSAGRGNQPQH
TRBV18 ASSPGNGQGITEAF
TRBV19 ASSIRGYGYT
TRBV5-1 ASSSGQGGADTQY
TRBV28 ASGSGGSAYEQY
TRBV7-2 ASSGGGSSYEQY
TRBV12-5 ASGLGELQETQY
TRBV6-6 ASRDRQGYEQY
TRBV9 ASSVGDRGPYEQY
TRBV18 ASSPGQNQPQH
TRBV6-5 ASSSLAGGPGEQY
TRBV2 ASSKDSMGQPQH
TRBV28 ASAGQASGANVLT
TRBV7-9 ASSPISGQGTYEQY
TRBV29-1 SVESRGTDTQY
TRBV28 ASSFPLRGGDTQY